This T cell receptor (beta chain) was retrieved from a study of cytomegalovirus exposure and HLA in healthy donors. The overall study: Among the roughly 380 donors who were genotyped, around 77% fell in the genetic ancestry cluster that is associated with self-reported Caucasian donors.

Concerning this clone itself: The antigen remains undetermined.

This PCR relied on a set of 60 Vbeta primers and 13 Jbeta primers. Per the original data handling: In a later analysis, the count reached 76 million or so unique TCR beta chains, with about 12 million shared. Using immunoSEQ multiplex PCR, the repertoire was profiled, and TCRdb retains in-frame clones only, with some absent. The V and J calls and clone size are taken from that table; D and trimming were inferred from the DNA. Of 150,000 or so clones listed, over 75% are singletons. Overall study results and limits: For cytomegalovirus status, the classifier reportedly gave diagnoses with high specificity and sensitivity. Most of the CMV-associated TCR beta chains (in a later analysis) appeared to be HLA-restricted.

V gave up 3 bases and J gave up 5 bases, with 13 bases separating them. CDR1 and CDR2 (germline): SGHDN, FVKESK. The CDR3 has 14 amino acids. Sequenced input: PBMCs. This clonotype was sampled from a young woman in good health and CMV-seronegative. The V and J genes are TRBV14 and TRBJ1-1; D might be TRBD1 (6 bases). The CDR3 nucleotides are TGTGCCAGCAGCCAGACACAGGGTTGGACTGAAGCTTTCTTT. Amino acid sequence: CASSQTQGWTEAFF.